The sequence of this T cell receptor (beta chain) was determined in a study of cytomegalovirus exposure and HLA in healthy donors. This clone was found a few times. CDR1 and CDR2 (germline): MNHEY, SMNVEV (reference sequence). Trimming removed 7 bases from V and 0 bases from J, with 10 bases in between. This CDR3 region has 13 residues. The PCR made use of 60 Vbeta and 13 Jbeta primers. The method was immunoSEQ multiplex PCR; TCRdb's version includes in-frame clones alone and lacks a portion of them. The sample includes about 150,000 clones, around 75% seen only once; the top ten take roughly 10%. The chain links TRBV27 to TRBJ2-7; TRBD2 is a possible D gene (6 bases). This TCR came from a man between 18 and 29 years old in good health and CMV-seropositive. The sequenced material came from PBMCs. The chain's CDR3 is CASTGLHSYEQYF. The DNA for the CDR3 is TGTGCCAGCACGGGACTGCACTCCTACGAGCAGTACTTC.